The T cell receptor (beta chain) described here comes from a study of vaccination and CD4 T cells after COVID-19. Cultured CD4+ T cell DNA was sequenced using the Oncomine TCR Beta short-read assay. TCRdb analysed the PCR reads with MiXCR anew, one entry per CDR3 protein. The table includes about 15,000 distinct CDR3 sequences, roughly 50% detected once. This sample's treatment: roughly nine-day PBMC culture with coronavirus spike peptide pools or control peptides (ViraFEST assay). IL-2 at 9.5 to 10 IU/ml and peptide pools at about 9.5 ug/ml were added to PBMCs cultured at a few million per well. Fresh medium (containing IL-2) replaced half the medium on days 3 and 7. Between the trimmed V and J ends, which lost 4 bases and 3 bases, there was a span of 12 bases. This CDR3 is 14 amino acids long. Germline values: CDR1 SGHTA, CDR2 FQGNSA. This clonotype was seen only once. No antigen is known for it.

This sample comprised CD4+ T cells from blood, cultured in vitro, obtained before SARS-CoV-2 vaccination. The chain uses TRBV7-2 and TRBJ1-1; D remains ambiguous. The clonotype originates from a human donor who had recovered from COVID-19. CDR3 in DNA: TGTGCCAGCAGCTGGACGCCCGGGGACACTGAAGCTTTCTTT. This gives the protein CASSWTPGDTEAFF.